These 19 T cell receptor beta chains share one sample of origin, sequenced in a study of T cell changes during pregnancy in multiple sclerosis. Repertoires were generated with immunoSEQ multiplex PCR, while TCRdb's copy carries only in-frame clones and drops some. The repertoire holds tens of thousands of clones, with 85% to 95% as singletons. This specimen consisted of peripheral blood, obtained in the third trimester of pregnancy. The receptors here all came from a female donor in good health, enrolled as a control in a pregnancy study.

This chain uses TRBV6-6 with TRBJ2-5, with TRBD2 matching 8 bases. CDR1 is MNHNY, CDR2 SVGAGI, per germline (reference sequence). The junction had 14 bases not matched to a gene; V was cut back by 6 bases and J by 5 bases. The CDR3 has 16 residues. The CDR3 here is CASRKAGAGYWETQYF. The CDR3 DNA sequence: TGTGCCAGCAGGAAAGCGGGGGCAGGTTATTGGGAGACCCAGTACTTC.

This chain uses TRBV23-1 with TRBJ2-1, with 7 bases fitting TRBD2. TRBV23-1 is an ORF for which the function is uncertain. Germline trimming cut 4 bases from V and 6 bases from J; bases unmatched to any gene: 9. The CDR3 runs to 15 residues. The CDR3 DNA reads TGCGCCAGCAGTCCGGGAGGACTCATCGGCAATGAGCAGTTCTTC. Translated, it gives CASSPGGLIGNEQFF.

The rearrangement joins TRBV2 to TRBJ1-5; D gene ambiguous. Germline CDR1 is SNHLY and CDR2 is FYNNEI. The CDR3 is made up of 13 amino acids. With 7 bases removed from V and 1 base from J, the gap between germline ends came to 8 bases. For the CDR3, the DNA is TGTGCCAGCAACACCGTAAGCAATCAGCCCCAGCATTTT. Its translation: CASNTVSNQPQHF.

The table lists this clone with many counts. This chain joins TRBV6-1 and TRBJ2-5, with a possible D match to TRBD2 (7 bases). CDR1 and CDR2 (germline): MNHNS, SASEGT. V was clipped by 8 bases and J by 4 bases, with 17 bases between them. The CDR3 covers 14 residues. DNA of the CDR3: TGTGCCAGCCTCCGGGGGGCCGAGTCAGAGACCCAGTACTTC. Protein sequence: CASLRGAESETQYF.

The chain couples TRBV28 to TRBJ1-1, with TRBD1 matching over 8 bases. CDR3 size: 12 residues. Germline V gives CDR1 MDHEN, CDR2 SYDVKM. The junction had 4 bases not matched to a gene; V was cut back by 5 bases and J by 8 bases. The CDR3 sequence is CASSLRGLEAFF. In DNA, the CDR3 is TGTGCCAGCAGTCTCAGGGGGCTCGAAGCTTTCTTT. The full variable domain, rest sourced from reference TRBV28 and TRBJ1-1, is DVKVTQSSRYLVKRTGEKVFLECVQDMDHENMFWYRQDPGLGLRLIYFSYDVKMKEKGDIPEGYSVSREKKERFSLILESASTNQTSMYLCASSLRGLEAFFGQGTRLTVV.

The gene calls are TRBV7-9 and TRBJ2-2; TRBD2 is a possible D gene (5 bases). This CDR3 is 12 amino acids long. In germline, CDR1 is SEHNR, CDR2 FQNEAQ (reference sequence). Trimming shortened V by 8 bases and J by 4 bases, and 8 bases separated the two germline ends. The CDR3 DNA reads TGTGCCAGCGGGAGAGCCACCGGGGAGCTGTTTTTT. Protein product: CASGRATGELFF.

This clone is termed medium-sized. The chain employs TRBV27 and TRBJ1-1; TRBD1 matches at 9 bases. Germline values: CDR1 MNHEY, CDR2 SMNVEV (reference sequence). The CDR3 runs 16 residues. Trimming at V came to 3 bases and at J to 3 bases, leaving 8 bases not matched to a gene. For the CDR3, the DNA is TGTGCCAGCAGTTTGTTCTCGACAGGGGGGGACACTGAAGCTTTCTTT. Protein product: CASSLFSTGGDTEAFF.

The V gene is TRBV27, the J gene TRBJ2-2; 8 positions agree with TRBD1. There are 16 residues in the CDR3. Trimming at V came to 2 bases and at J to 4 bases, leaving 6 bases not matched to a gene. CDR1 is MNHEY and CDR2 is SMNVEV in the germline V gene (reference sequence). The chain's CDR3 is CASSLVAGGPTGELFF. CDR3 DNA: TGTGCCAGCAGTTTAGTCGCAGGGGGCCCCACCGGGGAGCTGTTTTTT.

The chain joins TRBV7-2 to TRBJ2-2; D unresolved. Germline-derived CDR1 and CDR2 are SGHTA and FQGNSA. Trimming pared 0 bases from V and 7 bases from J, leaving 15 bases between. CDR3 length: 16 amino acids. The CDR3 sequence: CASSLAHVNTGGELFF. The CDR3 nucleotides read TGTGCCAGCAGCTTAGCGCACGTCAATACGGGCGGGGAGCTGTTTTTT.

V gene TRBV28 combines with J gene TRBJ1-4; D possibly corresponds to TRBD1 (6 bases). V lost 6 bases, J lost 0 bases, and 8 bases lay in between. CDR1 is MDHEN and CDR2 is SYDVKM in the germline V gene. The CDR3 has 14 residues. CDR3: CASREGATNEKLFF. The CDR3, as DNA: TGTGCCAGCAGAGAGGGGGCAACTAATGAAAAACTGTTTTTT.

CDR3 sequence: CASSSTSGGEFTGELFF. CDR3 DNA sequence: TGTGCCAGCAGCTCGACTAGCGGGGGGGAATTCACCGGGGAGCTGTTTTTT. The chain has TRBV7-2 and TRBJ2-2; 14 nucleotides match TRBD2. The length of the CDR3 is 17 residues. CDR1 is SGHTA, CDR2 FQGNSA, per germline. The J segment lost 4 bases and the V segment lost 4 bases, leaving 5 bases of the junction unmatched.

The chain employs TRBV2 and TRBJ2-7; D possibly corresponds to TRBD1 (5 bases). Germline CDR1 is SNHLY and CDR2 is FYNNEI. V was trimmed by 4 bases and J by 6 bases, leaving 19 bases between them. This CDR3 contains 15 residues. The CDR3 coding sequence is TGTGCCAGCAGTGCGTTGCAGGGCTCAAAGGGCGAGCAGTACTTC. It yields the protein CASSALQGSKGEQYF.

The V call is TRBV14, the J call TRBJ1-2, with 11 nucleotides matching TRBD1. The length of the CDR3 is 15 residues. V shed 4 bases, J shed 4 bases, and the junction held 5 bases outside the gene matches. Germline values: CDR1 SGHDN, CDR2 FVKESK. CDR3 nucleotides: TGTGCCAGCAGCCTGAGTGGGACAGGGGGCTATGGCTACACCTTC. Its translation is CASSLSGTGGYGYTF.

This chain uses TRBV4-2 with TRBJ2-1; no reliable D call. From germline, CDR1 is LGHNA and CDR2 YNFKEQ. This CDR3 is built from 13 residues. Trimming pared 6 bases from V and 6 bases from J, leaving 12 bases between. CDR3 DNA sequence: TGTGCCAGCAGAGAGCTAGGTCTCAATGAGCAGTTCTTC. Encoded protein: CASRELGLNEQFF.

The CDR3, as DNA: TGTGCCAGCAGGACTCTCACAGGGTGGCGGCAGTTCTTC. Translated: CASRTLTGWRQFF. The V gene is TRBV2, the J gene TRBJ2-1; a possible D gene is TRBD1 (6 bases). The V end was cut by 6 bases, the J end by 12 bases, with 18 bases between. The CDR3 length is 13 residues. In germline, CDR1 is SNHLY, CDR2 FYNNEI.

This chain joins TRBV10-3 and TRBJ1-1; TRBD1 might be the D (5 bases). The CDR3 sequence is 15 residues long. Germline CDR1 and CDR2: ENHRY and SYGVKD. V was clipped by 6 bases and J by 3 bases, with 17 bases between them. CDR3 DNA: TGTGCCATCAGGGACGTCTCGCTAGGGGACACTGAAGCTTTCTTT. The encoded protein is CAIRDVSLGDTEAFF.

CDR3: CASSGLGGSSYNEQFF. CDR3 bases: TGTGCCAGCAGCGGATTGGGCGGGAGCTCCTACAATGAGCAGTTCTTC. The rearrangement uses TRBV27 and TRBJ2-1; TRBD2 matches 7 bases. V trimming: 6 bases; J trimming: 0 bases; junction bases outside the gene matches: 8. The CDR3 consists of 16 residues. In germline, CDR1 is MNHEY, CDR2 SMNVEV (reference sequence).

This clone was detected only once. CDR3 protein: CASSYLITGCDEQFF. CDR3 nucleotide sequence: TGTGCCAGCAGTTACCTAATAACGGGGTGCGATGAGCAGTTCTTC. The V gene is TRBV6-7, the J gene TRBJ2-1; tentatively, D is TRBD2 (5 bases). TRBV6-7 is sorted into the ORF group, with uncertain function. V was shortened by 2 bases and J by 8 bases, with 16 bases between the two germline ends. The CDR3 runs 15 residues.

This clone was found once. The genes are TRBV7-2 and TRBJ2-3, with 9 positions matching TRBD2. Germline V gene lookup returns CDR1 SGHTA and CDR2 FQGNSA. This CDR3 spans 17 amino acids. The ends lost 3 bases at V and 5 bases at J; junction bases unmatched: 12. The CDR3 spells CASSLGFLAGKVDTQYF. The CDR3 DNA reads as TGTGCCAGCAGCTTGGGTTTCCTAGCGGGAAAGGTAGATACGCAGTATTTT.